The TCR beta chain under discussion was sequenced for a study of identical twins. TCRdb re-called the 5' RACE reads with MiXCR, one entry per CDR3 protein. The table has 350,000 to 500,000 distinct CDR3 sequences, approximately 18% seen once. The table lists this clonotype with many counts. What it binds is unknown. Study outcomes and limitations: Reduced insertions were recorded for abundant cord blood beta clonotypes, with no such pattern in memory repertoires. Excess sharing between twins was weaker in beta out-of-frame sequences. Compared with models, monozygotic twins showed more out-of-frame TCR alpha sharing.

All of the donors were Caucasians in good health. Per the germline V gene, CDR1 is SQVTM and CDR2 is ANQGSEA. The CDR3 loop spans 16 amino acids. With V trimmed by 2 bases and J by 0 bases, 4 bases remained unmatched. The TCR was taken from a man aged 50 to 59 in good health. The chain links TRBV29-1 to TRBJ2-2; TRBD1 aligns across 9 bases. Sequences were obtained from naive T cells sorted from blood. DNA for the CDR3: TGCAGCGTTGAATTACAGGGGGCTGCGAACACCGGGGAGCTGTTTTTT. Protein: CSVELQGAANTGELFF.